Below, 12 T cell receptor beta chains from the same sample are listed, as sequenced in a study of identical twins. MiXCR, run by TCRdb on the 5' RACE reads, gives a single entry per CDR3 protein. Of some 200,000 distinct CDR3 sequences in the sample, 6.5% to 8.5% were seen once. The sample also formed part of further work on yellow fever vaccine responses in identical twins.

The specimen was memory (CD45RO+) T cells sorted from blood. Source of these receptors: a woman younger than 30 in good health.

Only a few counts were recorded for this clonotype. The gene calls are TRBV3-1 and TRBJ2-7; D may match TRBD1 or TRBD2 (5 bases each). Trimming took 4 bases from V and 0 from J, leaving 13 bases between them. Germline V gene sequence: CDR1 LGHDT, CDR2 YNNKEL (reference sequence). This CDR3 is built from 15 residues. The CDR3, as DNA: TGTGCCAGCAGCCCGGGCTGGGGGACCTCCTACGAGCAGTACTTC. As protein: CASSPGWGTSYEQYF.

The sample holds a few counts of this clonotype. CDR3 sequence: CASSLEPGDGGYTF. CDR3 nucleotides: TGCGCCAGCAGCTTGGAACCGGGGGACGGCGGCTACACCTTC. The chain recombines TRBV5-1 with TRBJ1-2, with a tentative D call TRBD1 (5 bases). Deletions cut 0 bases from V and 8 bases from J, with 14 bases between. Germline CDR1 SGHRS, CDR2 YFSETQ. CDR3 length: 14 amino acids.

This clonotype was seen a few times. V and J are TRBV12-3 or TRBV12-4 and TRBJ2-7, with 7 bases fitting TRBD1. The ends lost 4 bases at V and 0 bases at J; junction bases unmatched: 3. The CDR3 runs to 14 residues. The CDR3 DNA reads TGTGCCAGCAGTTGGGACAGCTACTCCTACGAGCAGTACTTC. This gives the protein CASSWDSYSYEQYF.

J is TRBJ1-5 and V is TRBV20-1, with a tentative D call TRBD1 (5 bases). There are 14 residues in the CDR3. V was clipped by 5 bases and J by 0 bases, with 11 bases between them. CDR1 is DFQATT and CDR2 is SNEGSKA in the germline V gene (reference sequence). The CDR3 region is CSAPTANSNQPQHF. The DNA for the CDR3 is TGCAGTGCTCCGACAGCTAATAGCAATCAGCCCCAGCATTTT.

The rearrangement uses TRBV18 and TRBJ2-7; TRBD1 is a possible D gene (6 bases). CDR1 is KGHSH and CDR2 is LQKENI in the germline V gene. The CDR3 is 13 residues long. V was cut by 3 bases and J by 6 bases, with 12 bases left in between. CDR3 sequence: CASSPGQTVEQYF. Written as DNA, the CDR3 is TGTGCCAGCTCACCCGGACAGACCGTCGAGCAGTACTTC. The variable domain in full, with the rest retrieved from reference TRBV18 and TRBJ2-7, is NAGVMQNPRHLVRRRGQEARLRCSPMKGHSHVYWYRQLPEEGLKFMVYLQKENIIDESGMPKERFSAEFPKEGPSILRIQQVVRGDSAAYFCASSPGQTVEQYFGPGTRLTVT.

Only a few counts were recorded for this clonotype. V is TRBV18 and J is TRBJ1-2; D call uncertain. Germline CDR1 and CDR2: KGHSH and LQKENI. CDR3 length: 13 amino acids. Deletions cut 2 bases from V and 6 bases from J, with 10 bases between. As DNA, the CDR3 is TGTGCCAGCTCACCAGTAACCCGGGATGGCTACACCTTC. Its translation: CASSPVTRDGYTF.

In its sample, this clonotype was seen a few times. This chain uses TRBV24-1 with TRBJ2-1, with no clear D. V lost 1 base and J lost 8, with 17 bases in between. Germline CDR1 KGHDR, CDR2 SFDVKD. The CDR3 has 16 residues. CDR3 in amino acids: CATSDLGHPPVDEQFF. In DNA, the CDR3 is TGTGCCACCAGTGATTTAGGGCACCCACCTGTCGATGAGCAGTTCTTC.

The chain joins TRBV4-1 to TRBJ1-1; tentative D call: TRBD1 (6 bases). The germline V gene encodes CDR1 MGHRA and CDR2 YSYEKL. This CDR3 spans 14 amino acids. V dropped 2 bases and J dropped 5 bases, with 12 bases sitting between them. The CDR3 loop reads CASSQRERGTEAFF. DNA for the CDR3: TGCGCCAGCAGCCAAAGGGAGAGGGGGACTGAAGCTTTCTTT.

This clonotype appeared a few times. The gene calls are TRBV7-2 and TRBJ1-1; no reliable D call. The germline V gene encodes CDR1 SGHTA and CDR2 FQGNSA. CDR3 length: 15 residues. The V end lost 1 base, the J end lost 3 bases, and 12 bases lay between the germline ends. The CDR3 loop reads CASSLDMGRDTEAFF. CDR3 bases: TGTGCCAGCAGCTTAGATATGGGTCGGGACACTGAAGCTTTCTTT.

This clonotype was found many times. The V and J genes are TRBV4-3 and TRBJ1-1; D is unclear. The CDR3 totals 15 residues. Trimming cost V 0 bases and J 1 base, with 9 bases left between them. In germline, CDR1 is LGHNA, CDR2 YSLEER. The CDR3 loop is CASSQDYRGNTEAFF. As DNA, the CDR3 is TGCGCCAGCAGCCAAGATTATCGAGGGAACACTGAAGCTTTCTTT.

This clonotype was detected many times. The CDR3 is CASSPDRITQETQYF. The CDR3 DNA reads TGTGCCAGCAGCCCCGACAGGATAACCCAAGAGACCCAGTACTTC. V gene TRBV5-6 combines with J gene TRBJ2-5; D might be TRBD1 (6 bases). The CDR3 covers 15 residues. Trimming cost V 4 bases and J 1 base, with 14 bases left between them. Germline V gene data show CDR1 as SGHDT and CDR2 as YYEEEE. The variable domain in full, with the rest retrieved from reference TRBV5-6 and TRBJ2-5, is DAGVTQSPTHLIKTRGQQVTLRCSPKSGHDTVSWYQQALGQGPQFIFQYYEEEERQRGNFPDRFSGHQFPNYSSELNVNALLLGDSALYLCASSPDRITQETQYFGPGTRLLVL.

The chain joins TRBV7-2 to TRBJ2-3; D is unresolved. Germline V gives CDR1 SGHTA, CDR2 FQGNSA. Trimming shortened V by 2 bases and J by 4 bases, and 4 bases separated the two germline ends. The CDR3 contains 12 residues. The CDR3 nucleotides are TGTGCCAGCAGCTTACAGGCAGATACGCAGTATTTT. Its protein product is CASSLQADTQYF.